The clone carrying this T cell receptor beta chain was observed a few times. Antigen unknown. TCRdb fed the 5' RACE reads into MiXCR, producing one record per CDR3 protein. Of around 310,000 distinct CDR3 sequences listed, roughly an eighth are singletons. The sample comes from a study of T-cell memory formation after mild COVID-19. Study as a whole: TCR clusters were largely donor specific. Study-level results: Second-wave clones that peaked on day 37 lacked confirmed SARS-CoV-2 specificity. Among contracting clones, CD4+ were mainly CM/EM and CD8+ enriched in EMRA.

The CDR3 totals 16 residues. Germline CDR1 reads SGHTA; CDR2 reads FQGNSA. Trimming removed 8 bases from V and 0 bases from J; junction bases left unmatched: 9. The sequenced sample was PBMCs or a T cell subset sorted from them (not recorded which). The TCR comes from a man younger than 35 who had mild COVID-19 (a few samples of this study predate the infection). Cell type and time point are not known. V gene TRBV7-2 combines with J gene TRBJ2-1, with 8 bases aligning to TRBD2. As DNA, the CDR3 is TGTGCCAGCGCGACCGACGGGGGGGCCTCCTACAATGAGCAGTTCTTC. This codes for CASATDGGASYNEQFF. Full variable domain (outside the CDR3, taken from reference TRBV7-2 and TRBJ2-1): GAGVSQSPSNKVTEKGKDVELRCDPISGHTALYWYRQSLGQGLEFLIYFQGNSAPDKSGLPSDRFSAERTGGSVSTLTIQRTQQEDSAVYLCASATDGGASYNEQFFGPGTRLTVL.